The 22 T cell receptor beta chains in this list originate from one sample, sequenced in a study of cytomegalovirus exposure and HLA in healthy donors. The PCR used 60 Vbeta and 13 Jbeta primers. Some clones are missing from TCRdb's copy, which holds only in-frame ones; the method was immunoSEQ multiplex PCR. The table shows some 150,000 clones, with roughly 81% occurring only once. The sequenced sample was PBMCs. Every receptor here comes from a woman aged 45-65 years in good health and CMV-seronegative.

The rearrangement uses TRBV9 and TRBJ2-5; weak D call: TRBD2 (7 bases). The CDR3 covers 16 residues. The ends were cut back, 0 bases at V and 1 base at J, with 13 bases in the middle. The V gene's germline CDR1 is SGDLS and CDR2 YYNGEE. The CDR3 is CASSVGGGGFQETQYF. In nucleotides, the CDR3 is TGTGCCAGCAGCGTAGGAGGGGGGGGGTTCCAAGAGACCCAGTACTTC.

The chain combines TRBV9 with TRBJ2-7, with 8 bases aligning to TRBD1. The CDR3 length is 14 residues. V was pared by 7 bases and J by 1 base, with 7 bases of the junction left unmatched. The germline CDR1 and CDR2 sequences are SGDLS and YYNGEE. The CDR3 sequence: CASAETGGSYEQYF. The CDR3 DNA is TGTGCCAGCGCTGAAACAGGGGGATCCTACGAGCAGTACTTC.

V gene TRBV4-3 combines with J gene TRBJ2-1; D is perhaps TRBD2 (6 bases). V lost 0 bases and J lost 0, with 12 bases in between. The germline CDR1 and CDR2 sequences are LGHNA and YSLEER. This CDR3 spans 17 amino acids. CDR3 loop: CASSQEVKGGSYNEQFF. The CDR3 DNA follows: TGCGCCAGCAGCCAAGAAGTGAAGGGAGGCTCCTACAATGAGCAGTTCTTC.

CDR3 in amino acids: CASSLEGTGVSYNEQFF. Here the CDR3 DNA reads TGTGCCAGCAGCTTAGAGGGGACAGGGGTCTCCTACAATGAGCAGTTCTTC. J is TRBJ2-1 and V is TRBV11-3; 10 bases map to TRBD1. Germline V CDR1 and CDR2: SGHNT, YENEEA. The CDR3 covers 17 residues. V lost 0 bases to trimming and J lost 0 bases; unmatched junction nucleotides: 2.

This clone was seen a single time. V is TRBV5-6 and J is TRBJ2-7, with TRBD1 matching 8 bases. Trimming cost V 4 bases and J 5 bases; bases outside gene matches: 5. Germline V gene lookup returns CDR1 SGHDT and CDR2 YYEEEE. The CDR3 length is 13 residues. The CDR3 bases are TGTGCCAGCAGCCGGACAGGGCGTGACGAGCAGTACTTC. This encodes CASSRTGRDEQYF.

J is TRBJ2-3 and V is TRBV9, with TRBD2 matching 7 bases. With V trimmed by 0 bases and J by 4 bases, 8 bases remained unmatched. The V gene's germline CDR1 is SGDLS and CDR2 YYNGEE. The CDR3 length is 16 residues. CDR3 loop: CASSVDDGRPPDTQYF. CDR3 DNA: TGTGCCAGCAGCGTAGATGACGGGAGGCCCCCAGATACGCAGTATTTT.

The rearrangement joins TRBV4-3 to TRBJ2-7, with D possibly being TRBD2 (6 bases). The germline V and J ends were trimmed by 0 bases and 2 bases, with 11 bases remaining between them. Per germline, CDR1 LGHNA and CDR2 YSLEER. The CDR3 spans 15 residues. CDR3 DNA sequence: TGCGCCAGCAGCCAAGAATATGCGGGGCCCTACGAGCAGTACTTC. This translates into CASSQEYAGPYEQYF.

There are a few counts of this clone. The chain carries TRBV4-3 and TRBJ2-3; 7 nucleotides agree with TRBD2. The germline gives CDR1 LGHNA, CDR2 YSLEER. This CDR3 is 17 amino acids long. The J segment lost 6 bases and the V segment lost 4 bases, leaving 16 bases of the junction unmatched. This CDR3 reads CASSPLGGEGPTDTQYF. In DNA form, the CDR3 reads TGCGCCAGCAGCCCATTAGGCGGGGAGGGCCCCACCGATACGCAGTATTTT.

The chain recombines TRBV18 with TRBJ2-2, with TRBD1 matching over 9 bases. V trimming: 0 bases; J trimming: 3 bases; junction bases outside the gene matches: 5. Germline V CDR1 and CDR2: KGHSH, LQKENI. The CDR3 runs to 17 residues. CDR3 nucleotide sequence: TGTGCCAGCTCACCACCCGGGACAGGGTGGGACACCGGGGAGCTGTTTTTT. It specifies CASSPPGTGWDTGELFF.

This chain uses TRBV7-9 with TRBJ2-5, with 15 bases aligning to TRBD2. J was trimmed by 5 bases and V by 4 bases; bases with no gene match: 8. Germline CDR1 reads SEHNR; CDR2 reads FQNEAQ (reference sequence). This CDR3 comprises 17 residues. The DNA of the CDR3 is TGTGCCAGCAGCTCCGGACTAGCGGGAGGGGTTCGGGAGACCCAGTACTTC. Amino acids: CASSSGLAGGVRETQYF.

V gene TRBV4-3 combines with J gene TRBJ2-7, with a weak D call TRBD2 (6 bases). Germline lookup yields CDR1 LGHNA and CDR2 YSLEER. The germline V and J ends were trimmed by 0 bases and 0 bases, with 9 bases remaining between them. The CDR3 is 15 residues long. CDR3 in DNA: TGCGCCAGCAGCCAAGAGATGGGGGGCTCCTACGAGCAGTACTTC. This sequence encodes CASSQEMGGSYEQYF.

The genes are TRBV11-2 and TRBJ2-3; 9 nucleotides agree with TRBD2. The ends lost 0 bases at V and 2 bases at J; junction bases unmatched: 9. The CDR3 runs to 18 residues. CDR1 is SGHAT, CDR2 FQNNGV, per germline. The CDR3 is CASSLEPLAGPDTDTQYF. CDR3 nucleotide sequence: TGTGCCAGCAGCTTAGAACCCCTAGCGGGGCCAGACACAGATACGCAGTATTTT.

The rearrangement joins TRBV5-1 to TRBJ1-4, with D tentatively TRBD1 (5 bases). The germline V gene has CDR1 SGHRS and CDR2 YFSETQ. V was shortened by 1 base and J by 10 bases, with 14 bases between the two germline ends. CDR3 length: 14 residues. The CDR3: CASSLNGGVAKLFF. DNA for the CDR3: TGCGCCAGCAGCTTGAATGGAGGGGTAGCAAAACTGTTTTTT.

Comments on this clone: At one end, the junction sequence differs from germline, possibly due to a read error. The gene calls are TRBV7-9 and TRBJ1-4; no firm D call. The CDR3 length is 12 residues. Germline V gene lookup returns CDR1 SEHNR and CDR2 FQNEAQ (reference sequence). The DNA of the CDR3 is TGTTCCAGCAGCTTAGTTCGCGGAAAACTGTTTTTT. Its translation: CSSSLVRGKLFF.

The J gene is TRBJ2-7, the V gene TRBV18, with TRBD2 matching over 9 bases. Germline CDR1 KGHSH, CDR2 LQKENI. The trim removed 2 bases at V and 3 bases at J, leaving 8 bases unmatched. The CDR3 has 16 amino acids. The CDR3 nucleotides are TGTGCCAGCTCACCATTTGGCGGGGGGGCCCTCTACGAGCAGTACTTC. It codes for CASSPFGGGALYEQYF. Together with reference TRBV18 and TRBJ2-7, the CDR3 gives the full variable domain: NAGVMQNPRHLVRRRGQEARLRCSPMKGHSHVYWYRQLPEEGLKFMVYLQKENIIDESGMPKERFSAEFPKEGPSILRIQQVVRGDSAAYFCASSPFGGGALYEQYFGPGTRLTVT.

The V gene is TRBV5-1, the J gene TRBJ2-3, with 9 bases fitting TRBD2. Germline assignment: CDR1 SGHRS and CDR2 YFSETQ. The V gene end was trimmed by 4 bases and the J gene end by 5 bases; junction bases not matched to a gene: 11. The CDR3 spans 16 residues. As DNA, the CDR3 is TGCGCCAGCAGCCCCCCAGCGGGAGGTATAGGAGATACGCAGTATTTT. As protein: CASSPPAGGIGDTQYF.

This chain uses TRBV28 with TRBJ2-7; 7 bases match TRBD2. With 5 bases clipped from V and 5 bases from J, the junction kept 9 bases outside the gene matches. This CDR3 spans 14 amino acids. Germline V gives CDR1 MDHEN, CDR2 SYDVKM. The CDR3 reads CASSGAGWVNEQYF. For the CDR3, the DNA is TGTGCCAGCAGTGGAGCGGGGTGGGTCAACGAGCAGTACTTC.

The chain has TRBV9 and TRBJ1-1; 11 bases are a match to TRBD1. Unmatched junction bases numbered 7, after V lost 3 bases and J lost 3 bases. The CDR3 has 16 amino acids. CDR1 and CDR2 (germline): SGDLS, YYNGEE. Here the CDR3 reads CASSAGQGAQYTEAFF. CDR3 sequence (DNA): TGTGCCAGCAGCGCTGGACAGGGGGCCCAGTACACTGAAGCTTTCTTT.

The chain employs TRBV5-1 and TRBJ2-7; the match to TRBD2 covers 8 bases. Germline V lookup: CDR1 SGHRS, CDR2 YFSETQ. This CDR3 has 16 residues. The junction had 16 bases not matched to a gene; V was cut back by 6 bases and J by 5 bases. CDR3 protein: CASTLPPGTRRHEQYF. The DNA of the CDR3 is TGCGCCAGCACCCTCCCCCCCGGGACTAGGCGCCACGAGCAGTACTTC.

The chain joins TRBV6-6 to TRBJ1-4, with a tentative D call TRBD1 (5 bases). CDR3 length: 16 residues. The germline V and J ends were trimmed by 2 bases and 4 bases, with 14 bases remaining between them. Germline V gene data show CDR1 as MNHNY and CDR2 as SVGAGI (reference sequence). CDR3 protein: CASSYTGGRGNEKLFF. The DNA for the CDR3 is TGTGCCAGCAGTTACACGGGGGGAAGGGGTAATGAAAAACTGTTTTTT.

The J gene is TRBJ1-2, the V gene TRBV6-1, with 8 bases that match TRBD1. CDR3 length: 13 residues. CDR1 is MNHNS and CDR2 is SASEGT in the germline V gene. V gave up 6 bases and J gave up 4 bases; unmatched junction bases: 4. The CDR3 here is CASSIDRGYGYTF. The CDR3 DNA reads as TGTGCCAGCAGCATTGACAGGGGCTATGGCTACACCTTC.

The chain employs TRBV2 and TRBJ2-7; D gene unclear. The CDR3 consists of 12 residues. V gave up 5 bases and J gave up 0 bases, with 5 bases separating them. Germline V gene sequence: CDR1 SNHLY, CDR2 FYNNEI. For the CDR3, the DNA is TGTGCCAGCAGTACTACCTCCTACGAGCAGTACTTC. It is translated as CASSTTSYEQYF.